The 28 T cell receptor beta chains below were found in one sample sequenced in a study of T cell responses to AZD1222 COVID-19 vaccine. Assay used: immunoSEQ multiplex PCR; TCRdb lists only in-frame clones, some missing. Its table lists about 140,000 clones. Input material: peripheral blood. The receptor source for this set is an adult in good health.

The chain employs TRBV6-5 and TRBJ2-7, with 7 nucleotides matching TRBD1. This CDR3 is built from 13 residues. The ends lost 4 bases at V and 3 bases at J; junction bases unmatched: 3. Germline loops: CDR1 MNHEY, CDR2 SVGAGI. The CDR3 nucleotides are TGTGCCAGCAGTTCCGGGACAGACTACGAGCAGTACTTC. Protein product: CASSSGTDYEQYF.

The chain carries TRBV2 and TRBJ1-2, with a possible D match to TRBD1 (5 bases). CDR1 and CDR2 from the germline V gene are SNHLY and FYNNEI. CDR3 length: 15 amino acids. The V end lost 5 bases, the J end lost 4 bases, and 17 bases lay between the germline ends. The CDR3 DNA sequence: TGTGCCAGCAGTCCCCTGGTGGGGGTGGTCTATGGCTACACCTTC. Translated: CASSPLVGVVYGYTF.

The V and J genes are TRBV2 and TRBJ1-1, with TRBD1 as a possible D gene (5 bases). The CDR3 loop spans 13 amino acids. The V end lost 8 bases, the J end lost 1 base, and 11 bases lay between the germline ends. Per the germline V gene, CDR1 is SNHLY and CDR2 is FYNNEI. CDR3 in DNA: TGTGCCAGCCAGCGGGGGGGGAACACTGAAGCTTTCTTT. It yields the protein CASQRGGNTEAFF.

The chain uses TRBV30 and TRBJ1-6, with TRBD1 matching over 7 bases. The V and J ends lost 3 bases and 10 bases, in that order; junction bases with no gene match: 15. This CDR3 comprises 16 residues. Per the germline V gene, CDR1 is GTSNPN and CDR2 is SVGIG (reference sequence). Here the CDR3 DNA reads TGTGCCTGGAGGGACAATAACAGGGGATGGGGATCACCCCTCCACTTT. Translating gives CAWRDNNRGWGSPLHF.

The chain links TRBV7-9 to TRBJ1-1; a possible D gene is TRBD1 (6 bases). Germline loops: CDR1 SEHNR, CDR2 FQNEAQ (reference sequence). The CDR3 runs to 12 residues. Trimming stripped 9 bases from V and 5 bases from J, with 13 bases between. The CDR3 here is CASTGLETEAFF. In DNA form, the CDR3 reads TGTGCCAGTACAGGGCTGGAAACTGAAGCTTTCTTT.

Details on this clone: This sample also contains other DNA sequences that code for the same CDR3. The rearrangement uses TRBV4-3 and TRBJ1-2, with D tentatively TRBD1 (6 bases). CDR1 is LGHNA, CDR2 YSLEER, per germline. This CDR3 comprises 16 residues. Deletions cut 1 base from V and 7 bases from J, with 19 bases between. DNA for the CDR3: TGCGCCAGCAGCCAAGTTAATGCGGGACAATCTGCTGGCTACACCTTC. Amino acid sequence: CASSQVNAGQSAGYTF.

This chain connects TRBV9 to TRBJ2-1, with 10 bases lining up with TRBD2. The V gene's germline CDR1 is SGDLS and CDR2 YYNGEE. V trimming: 2 bases; J trimming: 4 bases; junction bases outside the gene matches: 3. This CDR3 has 15 residues. CDR3 in DNA: TGTGCCAGCAGCGTTAGCGGGGGGCTATACAATGAGCAGTTCTTC. Encoded protein: CASSVSGGLYNEQFF.

This chain joins TRBV3-1 (or the pseudogene TRBV3-2) and TRBJ1-1, with no clear D. V was trimmed by 1 base and J by 1 base, leaving 10 bases between them. Germline loops: CDR1 LGHDT, CDR2 YNNKEL (reference sequence). This CDR3 is 15 amino acids long. Here the CDR3 DNA reads TGTGCCAGCAGCCAAGGCCCGGCGCCGAACACTGAAGCTTTCTTT. This translates into CASSQGPAPNTEAFF.

V and J are TRBV2 and TRBJ2-7; D possibly matches TRBD1 or TRBD2 (7 bases each). CDR1 and CDR2 (germline): SNHLY, FYNNEI. The CDR3 is 17 amino acids. V gave up 6 bases and J gave up 6 bases, with 27 bases separating them. Written as DNA, the CDR3 is TGTGCCAGCAGCCCATCCCGGGTTGACAGGGACTACTGCGAGCAGTACTTC. Its translation is CASSPSRVDRDYCEQYF.

The V and J genes are TRBV19 and TRBJ1-5; D is uncertain. This CDR3 is 13 amino acids long. The V gene's germline CDR1 is LNHDA and CDR2 SQIVND (reference sequence). Deletions cut 7 bases from V and 5 bases from J, with 12 bases between. The chain's CDR3 is CASKSSNYQPQHF. The CDR3 bases are TGTGCCAGTAAGTCGTCAAACTATCAGCCCCAGCATTTT.

V is TRBV3-1 (or the pseudogene TRBV3-2) and J is TRBJ2-5; D gene unclear. The germline CDR1 and CDR2 sequences are LGHDT and YNNKEL (reference sequence). The CDR3 runs to 11 residues. Trimming cost V 4 bases and J 1 base, with 1 base left between them. This chain's CDR3 is CASSPQETQYF. The CDR3 coding sequence is TGTGCCAGCAGCCCCCAAGAGACCCAGTACTTC.

The rearrangement joins TRBV7-6 to TRBJ2-2; 10 nucleotides align to TRBD2. The germline V gene encodes CDR1 SGHVS and CDR2 FNYEAQ. J lost 2 bases, V lost 5 bases, and 5 bases had no gene match. CDR3 length: 16 residues. CDR3 sequence (DNA): TGTGCCAGCAGCACTGGACTAGCGGATAACACCGGGGAGCTGTTTTTT. Its translation: CASSTGLADNTGELFF. Looking up the rest from reference TRBV7-6 and TRBJ2-2 gives the full variable domain: GAGVSQSPRYKVTKRGQDVALRCDPISGHVSLYWYRQALGQGPEFLTYFNYEAQQDKSGLPNDRFSAERPEGSISTLTIQRTEQRDSAMYRCASSTGLADNTGELFFGEGSRLTVL.

V is TRBV7-9 and J is TRBJ1-5; the D gene is possibly TRBD1 (5 bases). This CDR3 has 17 residues. The V end was cut by 5 bases, the J end by 3 bases, with 20 bases between. The germline gives CDR1 SEHNR, CDR2 FQNEAQ (reference sequence). The CDR3 loop is CASSPPQGRGANQPQHF. The CDR3 bases are TGTGCCAGCAGCCCACCCCAGGGAAGGGGTGCCAATCAGCCCCAGCATTTT.

The rearrangement joins TRBV7-3 to TRBJ2-7, with D maybe TRBD1 (6 bases). CDR1 and CDR2 (germline): SGHTA, FQGTGA. The CDR3 consists of 13 residues. V lost 6 bases, J lost 6 bases, and 15 bases lay in between. CDR3 region: CASSFQQGGEQYF. DNA of the CDR3: TGTGCCAGCAGTTTCCAACAGGGCGGCGAGCAGTACTTC.

The genes are TRBV2 and TRBJ2-3, with unresolved D. CDR1 and CDR2 (germline): SNHLY, FYNNEI. The CDR3 totals 14 residues. V lost 7 bases and J 1 base, leaving 12 bases between the germline ends. In DNA form, the CDR3 reads TGTGCCAGCAATGTCGGCCCACGCACAGATACGCAGTATTTT. It encodes CASNVGPRTDTQYF.

The chain has TRBV20-1 and TRBJ2-3; D is uncertain. The germline V and J ends were trimmed by 3 bases and 1 base, with 17 bases remaining between them. This CDR3 contains 16 residues. Germline-derived CDR1 and CDR2 are DFQATT and SNEGSKA (reference sequence). Written as DNA, the CDR3 is TGCAGTGCTAGTGGCCGTATTGCCCTTGGCACAGATACGCAGTATTTT. Its translation: CSASGRIALGTDTQYF.

The genes are TRBV6-1 and TRBJ2-3, with 7 bases aligning to TRBD1. From germline, CDR1 is MNHNS and CDR2 SASEGT. The length of the CDR3 is 16 residues. Trimming took 0 bases from V and 1 from J; bases not matched to a gene: 4. The CDR3 region has the DNA TGTGCCAGCAGTGAAGCCTTCGGACAGGGCACAGATACGCAGTATTTT. Translating it yields CASSEAFGQGTDTQYF.

The chain combines TRBV15 with TRBJ1-1; D is unresolved. The CDR3 runs to 15 residues. Per germline, CDR1 LNHNV and CDR2 YYDKDF (reference sequence). Trimming took 0 bases from V and 0 from J, leaving 8 bases between them. CDR3 sequence: CATSREADLNTEAFF. The DNA for the CDR3 is TGTGCCACCAGCAGAGAGGCTGATTTGAACACTGAAGCTTTCTTT.

The chain is built from TRBV7-9 and TRBJ1-5, with 9 bases that match TRBD1. This CDR3 comprises 18 residues. Germline values: CDR1 SEHNR, CDR2 FQNEAQ (reference sequence). The V gene end was trimmed by 5 bases and the J gene end by 6 bases; junction bases not matched to a gene: 17. This CDR3 is CASSPGGRTGAPVQPQHF. The CDR3 region has the DNA TGTGCCAGCAGCCCAGGCGGGCGGACAGGGGCCCCCGTTCAGCCCCAGCATTTT.

The V gene is TRBV6-2 or TRBV6-3, the J gene TRBJ1-2; D uncertain. CDR1 is MNHEY and CDR2 is SVGEGT in the germline V gene. Trimming left V 1 base short and J 4 bases short, with 1 base between. This CDR3 comprises 11 residues. The CDR3, as DNA: TGTGCCAGCAGTTACTTCTATGGCTACACCTTC. Protein sequence: CASSYFYGYTF.

This sequence joins TRBV27 and TRBJ1-2; D perhaps matches TRBD1 (6 bases). CDR1 and CDR2 from the germline V gene are MNHEY and SMNVEV (reference sequence). V was clipped by 0 bases and J by 4 bases, with 9 bases between them. The CDR3 covers 14 residues. This CDR3 reads CASSLSPRGYGYTF. The CDR3 nucleotides are TGTGCCAGCAGTTTATCTCCCAGGGGCTATGGCTACACCTTC.

The chain recombines TRBV19 with TRBJ1-2; D perhaps matches TRBD1 (5 bases). V lost 6 bases to trimming and J lost 3 bases, with 17 bases between them. The length of the CDR3 is 15 residues. Germline CDR1 LNHDA, CDR2 SQIVND (reference sequence). The CDR3 sequence is CASSRGASDHYGYTF. CDR3 DNA: TGTGCCAGTAGCCGAGGGGCATCTGATCACTATGGCTACACCTTC.

The genes are TRBV6-2 or TRBV6-3 and TRBJ1-5; D is ambiguous. The V and J ends lost 8 bases and 2 bases respectively, with 25 bases between them. Germline V lookup: CDR1 MNHEY, CDR2 SVGEGT. CDR3 length: 18 residues. CDR3 sequence reads: CASGPRAERDVGNQPQHF. CDR3 sequence (DNA): TGTGCCAGCGGCCCCCGGGCAGAACGGGATGTGGGCAATCAGCCCCAGCATTTT.

V and J are TRBV5-6 and TRBJ1-2, with no clear D. The V end lost 2 bases, the J end lost 4 bases, and 12 bases lay between the germline ends. Germline V gene sequence: CDR1 SGHDT, CDR2 YYEEEE. The CDR3 is made up of 14 amino acids. CDR3 in amino acids: CASSFPRMTYGYTF. The DNA for the CDR3 is TGTGCCAGCAGCTTTCCCAGAATGACCTATGGCTACACCTTC.

The chain links TRBV11-3 to TRBJ2-2, with D uncertain. The CDR3 length is 14 residues. Germline lookup yields CDR1 SGHNT and CDR2 YENEEA. V lost 3 bases to trimming and J lost 0 bases, with 5 bases between them. The CDR3 region is CASSFLANTGELFF. DNA for the CDR3: TGTGCCAGCAGCTTTTTAGCGAACACCGGGGAGCTGTTTTTT. The full variable domain, its missing parts supplied by reference TRBV11-3 and TRBJ2-2, is EAGVVQSPRYKIIEKKQPVAFWCNPISGHNTLYWYLQNLGQGPELLIRYENEEAVDDSQLPKDRFSAERLKGVDSTLKIQPAELGDSAVYLCASSFLANTGELFFGEGSRLTVL.

The rearrangement uses TRBV27 and TRBJ2-3; 9 bases agree with TRBD2. There are 19 residues in the CDR3. Looked up from germline, CDR1 is MNHEY and CDR2 is SMNVEV (reference sequence). Trimming cost V 5 bases and J 0 bases; bases outside gene matches: 15. The CDR3 nucleotides read TGTGCCAGCAGTCCCCTCAAAGCGGGGGGCGTTGGTAGCACAGATACGCAGTATTTT. Translating it yields CASSPLKAGGVGSTDTQYF.

The chain couples TRBV6-2 or TRBV6-3 to TRBJ2-7, with 8 bases lining up with TRBD2. Germline V gene data show CDR1 as MNHEY and CDR2 as SVGEGT. CDR3 length equals 15 residues. J lost 5 bases, V lost 0 bases, and 6 bases had no gene match. CDR3 sequence: CASSYSLAGSHEQYF. CDR3 nucleotide sequence: TGTGCCAGCAGTTACTCTTTAGCGGGGAGCCACGAGCAGTACTTC.

The chain uses TRBV18 and TRBJ2-1; D perhaps matches TRBD2 (7 bases). Germline CDR1 and CDR2: KGHSH and LQKENI. This CDR3 comprises 15 residues. V was trimmed by 3 bases and J by 7 bases, leaving 16 bases between them. The CDR3 nucleotides are TGTGCCAGCTCACCCGTAGTGGGGGGGCCTAATGAGCAGTTCTTC. Its protein is CASSPVVGGPNEQFF.